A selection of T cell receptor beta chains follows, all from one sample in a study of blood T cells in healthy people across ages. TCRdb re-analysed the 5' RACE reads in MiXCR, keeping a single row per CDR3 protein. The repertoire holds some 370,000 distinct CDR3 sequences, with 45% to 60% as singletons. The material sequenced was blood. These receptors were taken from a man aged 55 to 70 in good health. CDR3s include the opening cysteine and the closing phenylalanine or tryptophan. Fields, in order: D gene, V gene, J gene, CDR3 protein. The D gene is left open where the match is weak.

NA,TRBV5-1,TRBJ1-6,CASSWEQGIGSPLHF
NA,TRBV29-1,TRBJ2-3,CSVSYRADTQYF
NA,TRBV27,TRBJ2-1,CASSQRELQHNEQFF
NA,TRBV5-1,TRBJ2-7,CASSLGRETGEQYF
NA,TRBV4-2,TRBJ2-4,CASSPGRGQALAKNIQYF
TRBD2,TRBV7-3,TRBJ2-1,CASSYSGTSQNEQFF
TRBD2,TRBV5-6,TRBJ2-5,CASRLPSGSEYF
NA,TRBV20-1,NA,CSARDKGVPYEQYF
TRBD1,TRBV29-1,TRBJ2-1,CSVEDGQGVAYNEQFF
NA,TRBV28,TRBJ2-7,CASSGTGTYEQYF
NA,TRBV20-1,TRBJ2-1,CSAREGAGSYNEQFF
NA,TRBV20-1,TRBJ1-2,CSAKTRDGYTF
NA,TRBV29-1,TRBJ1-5,CSVGDLNQPQHF
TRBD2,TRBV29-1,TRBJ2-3,CSVGGVLTDTQYF
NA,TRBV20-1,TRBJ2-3,CSAGAAGAHLDTQYF
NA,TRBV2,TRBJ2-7,CAGLRTGASYEQYF
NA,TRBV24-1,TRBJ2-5,CATSDQWQETQYF
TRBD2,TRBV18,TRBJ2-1,CASSSLAGSYNEQFF
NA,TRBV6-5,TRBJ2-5,CASSYRGGQTQYF
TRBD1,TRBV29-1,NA,CSVRRGWEQYF
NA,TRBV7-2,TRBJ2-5,CASTSEVRAQYF
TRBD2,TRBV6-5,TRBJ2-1,CASSYSPGRVNNEQFF
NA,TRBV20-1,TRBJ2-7,CSAPIARAGEQYF
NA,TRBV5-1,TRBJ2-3,CASSPDTFGGPNTRYF
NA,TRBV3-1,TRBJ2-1,CASSQETQFF
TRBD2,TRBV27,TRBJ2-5,CASRASGGAGETQYF
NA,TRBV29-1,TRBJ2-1,CSVFPGETQFF
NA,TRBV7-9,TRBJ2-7,CASSTRDWGDYEQYF
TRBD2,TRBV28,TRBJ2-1,CASSFSPWRGTSGYNEQFF
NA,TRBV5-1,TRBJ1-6,CASKEPGTENSPLHF
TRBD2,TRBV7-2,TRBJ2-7,CASSLSGNDRISYEQYF
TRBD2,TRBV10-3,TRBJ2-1,CAISESGGLAVNEQFF
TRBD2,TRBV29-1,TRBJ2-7,CSVEDHGREGLEQYF
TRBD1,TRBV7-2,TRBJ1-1,CASSFTTGGIGTEAFF
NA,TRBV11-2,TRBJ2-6,CASSPPGANLLTF
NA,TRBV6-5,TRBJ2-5,CASSLRTSQETQYF
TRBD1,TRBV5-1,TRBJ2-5,CASRPGTGNNEQYF
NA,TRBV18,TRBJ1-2,CASSPGMEIGYGYTF
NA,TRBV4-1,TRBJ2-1,CASSQVDMGFSYNEQFF
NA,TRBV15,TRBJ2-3,CATSRVGGEGDTQYF
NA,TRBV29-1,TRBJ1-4,CSVDSAEKLFF
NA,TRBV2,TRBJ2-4,CASFPLAGNIQYF
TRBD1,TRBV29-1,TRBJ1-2,CSVVLGQAYGYTF
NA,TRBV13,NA,CASSLQGSPHEQYF
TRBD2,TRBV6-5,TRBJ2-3,CASRPLAGGPDTQYF
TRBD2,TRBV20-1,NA,CSADVPGLAGGPVIQYF
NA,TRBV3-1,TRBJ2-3,CASSQGLLDTQYF
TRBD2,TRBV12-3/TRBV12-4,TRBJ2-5,CASSPRTSGGIQETQYF
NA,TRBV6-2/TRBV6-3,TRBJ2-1,CASSQLETSEQFF
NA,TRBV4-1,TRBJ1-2,CASSQEPGSYGYTF
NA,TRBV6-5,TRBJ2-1,CAAGLNNEQFF
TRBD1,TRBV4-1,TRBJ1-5,CASSQDDGTGGYQPQHF
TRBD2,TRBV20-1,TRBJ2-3,CSASNSGGAIGTQYF
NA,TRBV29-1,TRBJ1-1,CSVEDGGGTEAFF
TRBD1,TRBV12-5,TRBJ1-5,CASGLFPTGVNQPQHF
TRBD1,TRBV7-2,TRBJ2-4,CASSSRNRGEVEYF
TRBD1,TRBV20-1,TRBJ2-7,CSARGDRYEQYF
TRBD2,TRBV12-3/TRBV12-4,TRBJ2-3,CASSYPSGNTDTQYF
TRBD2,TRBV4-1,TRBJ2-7,CASSQDWGTSGSGEQYF